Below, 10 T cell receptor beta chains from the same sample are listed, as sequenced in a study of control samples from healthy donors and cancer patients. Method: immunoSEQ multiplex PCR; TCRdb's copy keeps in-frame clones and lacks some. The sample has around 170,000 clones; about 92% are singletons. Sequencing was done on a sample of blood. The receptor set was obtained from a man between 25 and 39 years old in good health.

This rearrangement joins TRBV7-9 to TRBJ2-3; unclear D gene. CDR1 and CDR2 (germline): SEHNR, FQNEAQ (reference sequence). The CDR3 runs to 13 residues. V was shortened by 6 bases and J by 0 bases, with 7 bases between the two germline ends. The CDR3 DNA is TGTGCCAGCAGTAAGCCTAGCACAGATACGCAGTATTTT. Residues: CASSKPSTDTQYF.

As DNA, the CDR3 is TGCGCCAGCAGCTTGGAGGGGGGCTACTATGGCTACACCTTC. Its translation is CASSLEGGYYGYTF. V is TRBV5-1 and J is TRBJ1-2; tentative D call: TRBD1 (6 bases). Germline CDR1 SGHRS, CDR2 YFSETQ. V gave up 0 bases and J gave up 3 bases, with 9 bases separating them. The CDR3 contains 14 residues.

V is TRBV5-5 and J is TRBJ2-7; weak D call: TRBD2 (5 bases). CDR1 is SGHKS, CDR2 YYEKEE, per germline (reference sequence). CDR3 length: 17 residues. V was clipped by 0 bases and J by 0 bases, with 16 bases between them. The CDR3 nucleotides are TGTGCCAGCAGCTTGGTCGGGGATGGCCTCCTCTCCTACGAGCAGTACTTC. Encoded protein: CASSLVGDGLLSYEQYF.

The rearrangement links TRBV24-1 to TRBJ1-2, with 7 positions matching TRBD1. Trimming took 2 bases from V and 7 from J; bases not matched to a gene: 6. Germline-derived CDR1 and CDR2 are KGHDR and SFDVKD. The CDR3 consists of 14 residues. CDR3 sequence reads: CATSDSTGKGGYTF. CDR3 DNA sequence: TGTGCCACCAGTGATTCGACAGGGAAAGGTGGCTACACCTTC.

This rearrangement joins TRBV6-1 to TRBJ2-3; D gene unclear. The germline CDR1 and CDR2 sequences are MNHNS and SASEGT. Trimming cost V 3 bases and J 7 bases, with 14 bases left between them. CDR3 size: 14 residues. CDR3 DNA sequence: TGTGCCAGCAGTGAGGCAGGCAAAGGGAATACGCAGTATTTT. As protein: CASSEAGKGNTQYF.

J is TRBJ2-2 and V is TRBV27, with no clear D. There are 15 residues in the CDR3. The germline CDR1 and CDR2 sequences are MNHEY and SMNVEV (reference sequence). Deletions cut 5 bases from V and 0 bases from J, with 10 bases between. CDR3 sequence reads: CASSEYSSNTGELFF. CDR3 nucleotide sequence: TGTGCCAGCAGTGAGTACAGCTCGAACACCGGGGAGCTGTTTTTT.

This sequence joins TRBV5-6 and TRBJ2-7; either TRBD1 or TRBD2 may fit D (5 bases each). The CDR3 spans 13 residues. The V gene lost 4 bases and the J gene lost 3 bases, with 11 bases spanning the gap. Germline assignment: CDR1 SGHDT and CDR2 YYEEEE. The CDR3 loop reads CASSLGTNYEQYF. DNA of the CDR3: TGTGCCAGCAGCCTCGGGACCAACTACGAGCAGTACTTC.

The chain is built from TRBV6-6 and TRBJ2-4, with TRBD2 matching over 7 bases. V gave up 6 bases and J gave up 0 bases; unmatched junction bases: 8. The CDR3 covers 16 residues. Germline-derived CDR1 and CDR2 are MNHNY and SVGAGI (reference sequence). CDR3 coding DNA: TGTGCCAGCAGCCACCCGGGGGGAGTAGCCAAAAACATTCAGTACTTC. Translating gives CASSHPGGVAKNIQYF.

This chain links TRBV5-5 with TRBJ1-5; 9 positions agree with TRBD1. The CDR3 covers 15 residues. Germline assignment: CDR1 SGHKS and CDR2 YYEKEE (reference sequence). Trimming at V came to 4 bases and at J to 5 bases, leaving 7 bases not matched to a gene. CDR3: CASSLTGGAHQPQHF. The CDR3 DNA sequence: TGTGCCAGCAGCCTCACAGGGGGCGCCCATCAGCCCCAGCATTTT.

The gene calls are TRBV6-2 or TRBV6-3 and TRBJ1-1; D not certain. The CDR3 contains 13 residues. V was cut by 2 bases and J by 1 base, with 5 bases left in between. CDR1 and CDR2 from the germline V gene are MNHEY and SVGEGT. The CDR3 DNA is TGTGCCAGCAGTTACAGGGCGAACACTGAAGCTTTCTTT. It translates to CASSYRANTEAFF.